In this sample, the clone carrying this T cell receptor (beta chain) turned up a few times. These data originate in a study of T cells in Graves' hyperthyroidism and ophthalmopathy. This CDR3 has 15 amino acids. Unmatched junction bases numbered 4, after V lost 5 bases and J lost 3 bases. Germline assignment: CDR1 MNHNS and CDR2 SASEGT. Amplification targeted TCR beta CDR3 regions from RNA transcripts. When the TCR CDR3 underwent first-round RT-PCR, the HTBI primer set was used. TCRdb analysed the multiplex PCR reads with MiXCR anew, one entry per CDR3 protein. Seen here are about 590,000 distinct CDR3 sequences, 12% to 15% observed once, and the top ten hold about 6.6%. Orbital computed tomography, thyroid ultrasound, serum thyroxine and TRAb, and clinical symptoms together informed the diagnoses.

The sequencing sample was made of blood. This sequence joins TRBV6-1 and TRBJ2-5, with 12 bases identical to TRBD2. The sequence derives from a woman under 30 with Graves' ophthalmopathy. The CDR3 nucleotides are TGTGCCAGCAGTAGAGGACTAGCGGGGAAAGAGACCCAGTACTTC. Residues: CASSRGLAGKETQYF.